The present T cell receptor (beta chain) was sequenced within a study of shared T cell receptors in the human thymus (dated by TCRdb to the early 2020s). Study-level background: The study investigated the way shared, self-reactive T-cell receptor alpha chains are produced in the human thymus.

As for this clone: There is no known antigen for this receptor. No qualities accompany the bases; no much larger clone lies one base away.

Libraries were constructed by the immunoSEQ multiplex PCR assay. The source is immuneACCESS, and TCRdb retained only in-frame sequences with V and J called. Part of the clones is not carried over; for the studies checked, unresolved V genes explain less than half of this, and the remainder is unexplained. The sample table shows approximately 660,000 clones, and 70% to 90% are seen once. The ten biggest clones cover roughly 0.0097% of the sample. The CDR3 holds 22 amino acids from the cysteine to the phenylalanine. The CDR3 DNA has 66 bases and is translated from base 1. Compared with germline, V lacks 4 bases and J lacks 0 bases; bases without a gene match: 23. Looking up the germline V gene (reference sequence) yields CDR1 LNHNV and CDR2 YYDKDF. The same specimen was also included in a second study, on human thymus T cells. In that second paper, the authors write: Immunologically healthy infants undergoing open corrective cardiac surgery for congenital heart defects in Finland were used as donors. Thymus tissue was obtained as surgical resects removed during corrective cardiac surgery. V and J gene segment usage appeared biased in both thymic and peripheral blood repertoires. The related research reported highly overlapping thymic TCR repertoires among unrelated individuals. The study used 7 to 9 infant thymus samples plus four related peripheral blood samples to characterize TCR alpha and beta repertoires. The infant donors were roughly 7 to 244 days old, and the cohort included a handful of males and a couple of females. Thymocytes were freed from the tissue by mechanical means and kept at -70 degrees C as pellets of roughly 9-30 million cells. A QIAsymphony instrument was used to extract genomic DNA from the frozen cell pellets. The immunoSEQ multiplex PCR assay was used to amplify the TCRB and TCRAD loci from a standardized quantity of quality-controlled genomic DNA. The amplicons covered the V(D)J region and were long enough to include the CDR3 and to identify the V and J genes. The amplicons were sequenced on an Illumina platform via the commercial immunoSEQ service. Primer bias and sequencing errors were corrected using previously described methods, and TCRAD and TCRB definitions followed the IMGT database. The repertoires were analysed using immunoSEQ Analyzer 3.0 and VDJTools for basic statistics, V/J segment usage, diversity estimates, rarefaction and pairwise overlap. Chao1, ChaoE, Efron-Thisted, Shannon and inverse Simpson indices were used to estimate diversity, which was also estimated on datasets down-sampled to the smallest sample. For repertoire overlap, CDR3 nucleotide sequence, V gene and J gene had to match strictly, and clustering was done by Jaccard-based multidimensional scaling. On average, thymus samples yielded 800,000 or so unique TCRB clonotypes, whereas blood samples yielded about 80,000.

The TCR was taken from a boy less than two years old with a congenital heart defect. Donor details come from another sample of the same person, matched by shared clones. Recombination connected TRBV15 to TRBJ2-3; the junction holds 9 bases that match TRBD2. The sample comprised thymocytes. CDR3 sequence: CATSTRSAGGRVKLTSTDTQYF. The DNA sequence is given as TGTGCCACCAGCACCCGGTCTGCTGGCGGGAGGGTGAAATTAACTAGCACAGATACGCAGTATTTT.